Shown below are 18 T cell receptor beta chains from a single sample sequenced in a study of regulatory T cells in long-lasting Graves disease. Libraries of TCR beta came from iRepertoire HTBI primers plus Arm-PCR of CDR3 regions. One entry per CDR3 protein results from TCRdb running MiXCR on the multiplex PCR reads. The data contain 520,000 or so distinct CDR3 sequences, 9.5% to 15% of them singletons. The sample's time point: newly diagnosed GD, antithyroid drugs for less than 3 months. The TCR library was prepared using RNA isolated from PBMCs. The data also belong to a second study, concerning T cells in Graves' hyperthyroidism and ophthalmopathy.

The sequences come from peripheral blood mononuclear cells (PBMCs), collected at new diagnosis, from a patient treated with antithyroid drugs. These receptors came from a woman aged 25 to 45 with Graves disease.

This clonotype was observed a few times. A read error may be the cause here, since a much bigger clone is one base away. The genes are TRBV28 and TRBJ2-5; 11 nucleotides agree with TRBD1. The CDR3 spans 16 residues. Germline CDR1 MDHEN, CDR2 SYDVKM. The CDR3 region has the DNA TGTGCCAGCAGTCTGGTGGGACAGGGGGTCCAAAAGACCCAGTACTTC. Translation gives CASSLVGQGVQKTQYF.

This clonotype was found a few times. The J gene is TRBJ1-1, the V gene TRBV12-3 or TRBV12-4; unclear D gene. The length of the CDR3 is 9 residues. V lost 8 bases and J 9 bases, leaving 7 bases between the germline ends. CDR3 loop: CASGDKAFF. The CDR3 nucleotides are TGTGCCAGCGGAGATAAAGCTTTCTTT.

This clonotype appeared many times. The V and J genes are TRBV6-1 and TRBJ2-4, with TRBD1 matching over 11 bases. CDR1 and CDR2 (germline): MNHNS, SASEGT. The CDR3 extends over 15 amino acids. J gave up 6 bases and V 6 bases, and 7 bases lay outside the gene matches. The DNA of the CDR3 is TGTGCCAGCAGAGGACAGGGGGCGAGGATAAACATTCAGTACTTC. It yields the protein CASRGQGARINIQYF.

V usage is TRBV28 and J usage is TRBJ2-7; 9 nucleotides line up with TRBD2. Losses at the gene ends were 2 bases for V and 2 bases for J; bases not matched to a gene: 13. CDR1 and CDR2 from the germline V gene are MDHEN and SYDVKM. The CDR3 runs to 18 residues. The CDR3 DNA follows: TGTGCCAGCAGTTTAGGGCAGGGGCTAGCGGGACTAACCTACGAGCAGTACTTC. This gives the protein CASSLGQGLAGLTYEQYF.

This clonotype has more than one count but fewer than ten. The J gene is TRBJ2-4, the V gene TRBV12-3 or TRBV12-4, with a weak D call TRBD1 (6 bases). This CDR3 has 15 residues. The germline V and J ends were trimmed by 3 bases and 0 bases, with 9 bases remaining between them. The CDR3, as DNA: TGTGCCAGCAGTTTCAGGGGATTAGCCAAAAACATTCAGTACTTC. This translates into CASSFRGLAKNIQYF.

In this sample, this clonotype turned up many times. This sequence joins TRBV7-3 and TRBJ1-1; TRBD1 is a possible D gene (5 bases). V lost 2 bases and J lost 1, with 11 bases in between. CDR1 and CDR2 (germline): SGHTA, FQGTGA. The CDR3 runs 15 residues. The CDR3: CASSLDRLSNTEAFF. The CDR3, as DNA: TGTGCCAGCAGCTTAGACAGACTCTCGAACACTGAAGCTTTCTTT. Full variable domain (rest looked up from reference TRBV7-3 and TRBJ1-1): GAGVSQTPSNKVTEKGKYVELRCDPISGHTALYWYRQSLGQGPEFLIYFQGTGAADDSGLPNDRFFAVRPEGSVSTLKIQRTERGDSAVYLCASSLDRLSNTEAFFGQGTRLTVV.

This clonotype was observed a handful of times. The chain combines TRBV24-1 with TRBJ2-1; 7 bases fit TRBD1. Germline-derived CDR1 and CDR2 are KGHDR and SFDVKD. The junction had 4 bases not matched to a gene; V was cut back by 5 bases and J by 4 bases. The CDR3 extends over 14 amino acids. CDR3 coding DNA: TGTGCCACCAGTGCTAGGACAGGATACAATGAGCAGTTCTTC. This codes for CATSARTGYNEQFF.

This clonotype has a count of ten or more. The chain uses TRBV12-3 or TRBV12-4 and TRBJ1-6; D remains unclear. There are 14 residues in the CDR3. V lost 2 bases and J lost 4, with 6 bases in between. This CDR3 reads CASSLLLYNSPLHF. CDR3 in DNA: TGTGCCAGCAGTTTACTCCTTTATAATTCACCCCTCCACTTT.

In regard to this clonotype: A far larger clone is just one base off, so this is likely a read error. Here the CDR3 reads CASNLGPHYNEQYF. The CDR3 region has the DNA TGTGCCAGCAACCTAGGGCCTCACTACAATGAGCAGTACTTC. The J gene is TRBJ2-7, the V gene TRBV2; D is unresolved. The CDR3 extends over 14 amino acids. Germline CDR1 SNHLY, CDR2 FYNNEI. V dropped 7 bases and J dropped 7 bases, with 20 bases sitting between them.

This clonotype was seen many times. The chain employs TRBV2 and TRBJ2-7; 10 bases are a match to TRBD1. The CDR3 length is 14 residues. Germline CDR1 and CDR2: SNHLY and FYNNEI. The J segment lost 3 bases and the V segment lost 5 bases, leaving 4 bases of the junction unmatched. CDR3 bases: TGTGCCAGCAGTATTTGGACAGGGGGCTACGAGCAGTACTTC. It encodes CASSIWTGGYEQYF. The variable domain in full, with the rest retrieved from reference TRBV2 and TRBJ2-7, is EPEVTQTPSHQVTQMGQEVILRCVPISNHLYFYWYRQILGQKVEFLVSFYNNEISEKSEIFDDQFSVERPDGSNFTLKIRSTKLEDSAMYFCASSIWTGGYEQYFGPGTRLTVT.

CDR3 nucleotides: TGTGCCAGCAGCCGCACGTCCCGGACTAGCGGGAGGGCCAGTGAGCAGTTCTTC. Translating gives CASSRTSRTSGRASEQFF. The chain joins TRBV3-1 to TRBJ2-1, with 15 bases matching TRBD2. Germline V lookup: CDR1 LGHDT, CDR2 YNNKEL (reference sequence). This CDR3 has 18 residues. V lost 4 bases, J lost 9 bases, and 13 bases stayed unmatched.

This clonotype was found many times. This CDR3 reads CASSQIGSLPTNEKLFF. CDR3 DNA sequence: TGTGCCAGCAGCCAGATTGGGAGTCTTCCAACTAATGAAAAACTGTTTTTT. V gene TRBV11-2 combines with J gene TRBJ1-4; no reliable D call. The V end was cut by 5 bases, the J end by 0 bases, with 16 bases between. The length of the CDR3 is 17 residues. The germline gives CDR1 SGHAT, CDR2 FQNNGV.

This clonotype has at least ten counts. V gene TRBV7-8 combines with J gene TRBJ2-3; tentative D call: TRBD2 (6 bases). Trimming cost V 3 bases and J 5 bases, with 15 bases left between them. This CDR3 is 15 amino acids long. CDR1 and CDR2 from the germline V gene are SGHVS and FQNEAQ. The CDR3 reads CASSFRTGARDTQYF. DNA for the CDR3: TGTGCCAGCAGCTTCCGTACGGGAGCGAGAGATACGCAGTATTTT.

This clonotype was counted at least ten times. The V gene is TRBV9, the J gene TRBJ2-7; TRBD1 matches at 8 bases. V lost 4 bases and J lost 2; bases outside the gene matches: 8. This CDR3 region has 15 residues. Germline CDR1 SGDLS, CDR2 YYNGEE. CDR3 residues: CASSFRQGLPYEQYF. The CDR3, as DNA: TGTGCCAGCAGCTTCCGACAGGGGTTACCCTACGAGCAGTACTTC.

With regard to this clonotype: Given a much more abundant clone one base away, this may be a read error. The V gene is TRBV6-9, the J gene TRBJ2-7; 9 nucleotides agree with TRBD2. The CDR3 consists of 15 residues. V was clipped by 3 bases and J by 6 bases; unmatched bases: 9. Germline CDR1 reads MNHGY; CDR2 reads SVAAGI. CDR3 bases: TGTGCCAGCAGTTACTCAAGCGGGGGGTCCCCCGAGCAGTACTTC. It encodes CASSYSSGGSPEQYF.

This clonotype was observed at least ten times. The rearrangement joins TRBV2 to TRBJ1-6, with D perhaps TRBD1 (5 bases). This CDR3 region has 16 residues. The V end was cut by 4 bases, the J end by 6 bases, with 16 bases between. CDR1 SNHLY and CDR2 FYNNEI come from the germline V gene. In DNA, the CDR3 is TGTGCCAGCAGTGCTCAAACGGGACTCACTAATTCACCCCTCCACTTT. The encoded protein is CASSAQTGLTNSPLHF.

The rearrangement joins TRBV28 to TRBJ2-1; 13 nucleotides line up with TRBD2. With V trimmed by 8 bases and J by 8 bases, 9 bases remained unmatched. Germline assignment: CDR1 MDHEN and CDR2 SYDVKM. The CDR3 has 15 amino acids. The CDR3 region is CASLTSGRARDEQFF. CDR3 nucleotides: TGTGCCAGCCTTACTAGCGGGAGGGCCCGGGATGAGCAGTTCTTC.

This clonotype appeared a few times. The chain carries TRBV6-6 and TRBJ1-4; 9 bases match TRBD1. The CDR3 consists of 21 residues. Germline values: CDR1 MNHNY, CDR2 SVGAGI (reference sequence). V shed 0 bases, J shed 0 bases, and the junction held 14 bases outside the gene matches. CDR3 amino acids: CASSYSIGQGRANATNEKLFF. The CDR3 coding sequence is TGTGCCAGCAGTTACTCGATAGGACAGGGGAGGGCTAACGCAACTAATGAAAAACTGTTTTTT.